The sequence of this T cell receptor (beta chain) was determined in a study of cytomegalovirus exposure and HLA in healthy donors (dated by TCRdb to 2016 to 2017). About the full investigation: In an earlier analysis of fewer than 750 of the donors, less than 350 Gb of sequence data and 100 million or so unique TCR beta sequences from about 179 million T cells were reported. Roughly 300 gigabases of sequencing data and around 88 million unique TCR sequences made up an early release that covered several hundred HLA-typed donors. Of the roughly 400 genotyped donors, over 65% fell in the genetic ancestry cluster associated with self-reported Caucasian donors. The study aimed to test whether cataloging public T cell receptors could reveal signatures of past pathogen exposure. The study profiled the T cell repertoires of hundreds of subjects by immunosequencing and related them to cytomegalovirus serostatus. Besides the first cohort of 500 to 700 subjects, a separate validation cohort made up of 120 different subjects was used. To predict cytomegalovirus infection status, the study brought together high-throughput TCR immunosequencing, statistical association of individual TCRs with disease status, and machine learning. A later analysis re-analyzed previously published TCR beta repertoires from 666 donors and added high-resolution HLA genotyping to study TCR occurrence patterns. Rather than drawing on any new phenotypic data, the later analysis identified candidate immune exposures from TCR beta sequences and the way those sequences occurred across donors. To decide whether each TCR beta V gene segment behaved as functional or pseudogenic, an earlier analysis of approximately 590 of the donors relied on high-throughput TCR beta sequencing. Donor age, sex, ethnicity and CMV serostatus were compiled together with the repertoire data. In a later genetic analysis, genome-wide SNP genotypes for about 65% of the roughly 700 donors were used, and that subset was treated as a discovery cohort. Every repertoire in the discovery cohort had been generated on one and the same sequencing platform. HLA typing covered class I and class II loci at four-digit resolution. Typing coverage differed by locus: A, B, C, DRB1 and DQB1 were typed in about 629-640 donors, DQA1 in 522, DPA1 in around 580, and DPB1 in approximately 450. Five DR-DQ haplotypes were treated as single units for association and clustering because of strong linkage in the cohort. Among around 400 genotyped donors of the cohort, an average of around 240,000 unique TCR beta nucleotide sequences were sequenced per donor, roughly 18% of them non-productive.

The cohort comprised 550 to 700 healthy bone marrow donors. All cohort members were sampled while nominally healthy, although unrecorded immune exposures were likely present. The donor was CMV seropositive and was included in the group of 289 seropositive cohort members. Each donor provided a peripheral blood sample, and peripheral blood mononuclear cells were used for TCR beta sequencing. The Qiagen DNeasy Blood Extraction Kit was used to extract genomic DNA from the blood cell samples. Library creation used the immunoSEQ multiplex PCR assay. For the multiplex PCR, a mixture combining 60 forward primers for TCR Vbeta segments and 13 reverse primers for TCR Jbeta segments was used. The CDR3 region of rearranged TCR beta genes was amplified from genomic DNA with a multiplex PCR assay. On the Illumina HiSeq System, the amplified TCR beta libraries were sequenced as 87-base-pair reads. The authors' analysis ran thus. A later analysis tallied around 87 million unique TCR beta chains across the 610 or so repertoires, and approximately 12 million of those chains were shared by two or more donors. A nearest-neighbor algorithm error-corrected the raw reads and collapsed the reads into unique sequences, merging closely related sequences to remove PCR and sequencing errors. To assign V, D and J gene segments, CDR3 sequences were aligned to IMGT reference sequences. For a sequence to be retained, a match of at least six nucleotides to both a V gene segment and a J gene segment was required. Rearrangements were called productive when the CDR3 lacked stop codons and stayed in frame with V and J; all others were non-productive. CDR3 was defined by IMGT convention, running from the second conserved V-encoded cysteine to the conserved J-encoded phenylalanine. Sequences without an unambiguous match to a single V gene segment were excluded from the earlier analysis of several hundred of the donors. In an earlier analysis of 587 of the donors, a V segment was called functional when productive rearrangements were above 56.7%, and segregating when the standard deviation between donors exceeded 5%. A statistical classification framework was developed to diagnose cytomegalovirus status using the catalog of TCR beta chain sequences. In a later analysis, TCR nucleotide sequences were compared against IMGT/GENE-DB human TR gene sequences so that V and J genes could be assigned. A later analysis assigned CDR3 sequences and most-parsimonious VDJ recombination scenarios with the TCRdist pipeline. In a later analysis, each TCR beta chain was defined by its CDR3 amino acid sequence together with its V-gene family, and reads lacking a unique V-gene family were excluded. To address suspected cross-contamination and a sequencing artifact, a later analysis removed some 620 highly shared, low-generation-probability nucleotide sequences. A later analysis calculated a clonal expansion index for each public chain from normalized within-repertoire ranks of inferred template counts. Generation probabilities in a later analysis came from a VDJ recombination model fitted to out-of-frame rearrangements, and those results were checked against IGoR. In a later analysis, TCR-TCR, TCR-HLA and TCR-CMV co-occurrence was scored with hypergeometric tests, and a repertoire-size bias correction was applied to TCR pairs. False discovery rates were estimated in a later analysis by permuting HLA or CMV assignments 20 times. In a later analysis, co-occurring TCRs were grouped with DBSCAN, and TCRdist sequence similarity was added when clustering was performed within HLA-allele-positive subsets. Co-occurrence clustering excluded repertoires with fewer than 30,000 or more than 120,000 public chains, plus five with anomalous nucleotide sharing. Sourced from immuneACCESS, this table was stored by TCRdb with only in-frame sequences that have V and J called. A share of the clones is absent; for the studies checked, an unresolved V gene accounts for under half, and the remainder has no known explanation. The V and J calls and clone size were taken over from that table, and D and trimming were inferred from the DNA. The sample includes approximately 190,000 clones, with more than 9.5% observed a single time. Less than 8.5% of the sample comes from the top ten.

Concerning this clone: Its antigen is not yet known. Per-base quality was not reported, and no clone a single base away is much larger than it.

Findings and caveats that apply to the study as a whole: In a later analysis, HLA-associated TCR beta chains showed more clonal expansion and lower generation probabilities than non-associated chains that were equally common. In a later genetic analysis, a missense DCLRE1C variant was associated with V-gene and J-gene trimming of TCR beta chains, and the association was replicated in an independent cohort. Assigning TCR associations to individual alleles was difficult when HLA alleles, especially DR and DQ, strongly co-occurred. According to a later analysis, most CMV-associated TCR beta chains appeared to be HLA-restricted, and the HLA associations seemed to be driven largely by CMV exposure. The classifier was reported to diagnose cytomegalovirus status with high specificity and sensitivity in both the original and validation cohorts. Broadly in line with IMGT annotations, most TCR beta V segments showed up in productive rearrangements about 90% or about 30% of the time in an earlier analysis of around 600 of the donors. The only immune exposure information available for the cohort was CMV serostatus. Correlated functional status among segregating V segments might be attributable to linkage disequilibrium, but an unknown experimental factor could not be ruled out. Because the 87-base-pair reads could not distinguish some IMGT-functional V segments, including TRBV6-2 and TRBV6-3, those segments were excluded. Roughly uniform sequencing depth across donors was assumed in presence/absence analyses, although this assumption may not hold. A cluster of highly shared sequence variants was judged likely to be a technical artifact of the sequencing pipeline. Three of the identified cytomegalovirus-associated TCR beta chains were confirmed in vitro to be specific for cytomegalovirus antigens. A later analysis found that TCR association rates varied across HLA loci, with DRB1 alleles showing the most associated TCRs and HLA-C alleles the fewest. At a false discovery rate of 0.05, a later analysis linked some 17,000 TCR beta sequences to specific HLA alleles. Because HLA typing was missing for some donors at each locus, association tests included only the typed subset. In this cohort, only TCR beta chains were sequenced, and detectable features were limited by the absence of alpha or paired-chain data. A later genetic analysis reported fewer N-insertions in productive TCRs among donors in an Asian-associated ancestry cluster than the roughly 670-donor mean. Across donors, most TCR sequences were observed very rarely, whereas some public TCRs were present in many individuals. The earlier analysis of 450 to 700 of the donors excluded over 15 rarely observed V segments, including chromosome 9 orphons, because counts were too low. A further reported finding was that TCR beta sequences accurately predicted the HLA-A and HLA-B alleles for most subjects in the first cohort. The authors suggested that the approach could potentially be generalized to other disease states and immunological phenotypes. A total of 150 to 200 TCR beta chains were listed by the study as associated with cytomegalovirus. Several of the top co-occurrence clusters appeared to be linked to parvovirus B19, influenza, CMV and Epstein-Barr virus, according to a later analysis.

The CDR3 numbers 15 residues from cysteine through phenylalanine. Only the CDR3 part of the read is kept: 45 bases, read in frame from the first base. V has 3 bases trimmed and J has 1 base trimmed; junction bases matching no gene number 4. CDR1 and CDR2 (MDHEN, SYDVKM) derive from the germline V gene. This TCR derives from a man aged 50-60 years in good health and CMV-seropositive. The V and J genes are TRBV28 and TRBJ1-1, and 8 junctional nucleotides match TRBD1. Sequencing used PBMCs. The bases are TGTGCCAGCAGTTTCCCCGGACAGGGGAACACTGAAGCTTTCTTT. This encodes CASSFPGQGNTEAFF. With the portions outside the CDR3 filled from the reference TRBV28 and TRBJ1-1 genes, the complete variable region becomes DVKVTQSSRYLVKRTGEKVFLECVQDMDHENMFWYRQDPGLGLRLIYFSYDVKMKEKGDIPEGYSVSREKKERFSLILESASTNQTSMYLCASSFPGQGNTEAFFGQGTRLTVV.